These 31 T cell receptor beta chains originate from one sample sequenced in a study of blood T cell repertoires in COVID-19. Here immunoSEQ multiplex PCR was the method, and the copy in TCRdb shows in-frame clones only, minus some. This sample has fewer than 250,000 clones, with approximately 86% found just once. Sequencing was performed on peripheral blood. Receptor source: a man aged 60 to 69 with COVID-19, enrolled during active disease.

The rearrangement links TRBV6-5 to TRBJ1-3; D is uncertain. Trimming took 7 bases from V and 0 from J, leaving 10 bases between them. The germline V gene encodes CDR1 MNHEY and CDR2 SVGAGI. The length of the CDR3 is 14 residues. The CDR3 spells CASKYGDSGNTIYF. CDR3 DNA sequence: TGTGCCAGCAAATACGGGGACTCTGGAAACACCATATATTTT.

The chain uses TRBV3-1 (or the pseudogene TRBV3-2) and TRBJ1-1; D unresolved. V lost 0 bases and J lost 4, with 9 bases in between. Germline V gives CDR1 LGHDT, CDR2 YNNKEL (reference sequence). The CDR3 consists of 14 residues. In DNA form, the CDR3 reads TGTGCCAGCAGCCAAGATCTGGGGAGCACTGAAGCTTTCTTT. Translated, it gives CASSQDLGSTEAFF.

V usage is TRBV6-5 and J usage is TRBJ2-5; tentative D call: TRBD1 (6 bases). The germline gives CDR1 MNHEY, CDR2 SVGAGI. V was cut by 0 bases and J by 5 bases, with 16 bases left in between. The CDR3 runs to 16 residues. The CDR3 sequence: CASSYSATGKVETQYF. CDR3 nucleotide sequence: TGTGCCAGCAGTTACTCAGCCACAGGGAAGGTGGAGACCCAGTACTTC.

This clone was seen a handful of times. V usage is TRBV3-1 (or the pseudogene TRBV3-2) and J usage is TRBJ1-2, with 7 positions matching TRBD1. V was pared by 0 bases and J by 8 bases, with 6 bases of the junction left unmatched. This CDR3 contains 14 residues. Germline CDR1 LGHDT, CDR2 YNNKEL (reference sequence). This chain's CDR3 is CASSQDNRGRGYTF. CDR3 sequence (DNA): TGTGCCAGCAGCCAAGACAACAGGGGACGCGGCTACACCTTC.

This clone was counted a single time. The chain is built from TRBV29-1 and TRBJ2-2; 9 nucleotides match TRBD1. J was trimmed by 2 bases and V by 4 bases; bases with no gene match: 8. In germline, CDR1 is SQVTM, CDR2 ANQGSEA. The CDR3 runs 16 residues. This CDR3 is CSVAGGQGGNTGELFF. DNA of the CDR3: TGCAGCGTTGCTGGGGGACAGGGAGGTAACACCGGGGAGCTGTTTTTT.

V is TRBV7-8 and J is TRBJ1-3; 8 bases match TRBD1. The CDR3 spans 15 residues. CDR1 SGHVS and CDR2 FQNEAQ come from the germline V gene. V lost 5 bases and J lost 2; bases outside the gene matches: 5. The CDR3 loop is CASSPWTGTGNTIYF. CDR3 bases: TGTGCCAGCAGCCCATGGACAGGGACTGGAAACACCATATATTTT.

V gene TRBV3-1 (or the pseudogene TRBV3-2) combines with J gene TRBJ2-7; TRBD1 aligns across 7 bases. Germline CDR1 reads LGHDT; CDR2 reads YNNKEL (reference sequence). The CDR3 is 14 amino acids. Trimming at V came to 0 bases and at J to 4 bases, leaving 3 bases not matched to a gene. The CDR3 DNA is TGTGCCAGCAGCCAAGATTCCAGGGGGTACGAGCAGTACTTC. Its protein product is CASSQDSRGYEQYF.

Comment on this clone: The same CDR3 also results from other DNA sequences found in this sample. The chain couples TRBV5-1 to TRBJ1-5, with 9 positions matching TRBD1. V lost 0 bases, J lost 7 bases, and 2 bases stayed unmatched. CDR1 is SGHRS and CDR2 is YFSETQ in the germline V gene. The CDR3 has 14 residues. DNA for the CDR3: TGCGCCAGCAGCTTGGGACAGGGGGAACAGCCCCAGCATTTT. As protein: CASSLGQGEQPQHF.

CDR3 sequence: CASSTGVANYGYTF. As DNA, the CDR3 is TGTGCCAGCAGCACAGGGGTAGCTAACTATGGCTACACCTTC. The chain combines TRBV6-5 with TRBJ1-2, with 7 bases identical to TRBD1. CDR3 length: 14 residues. The V gene's germline CDR1 is MNHEY and CDR2 SVGAGI. The J segment lost 0 bases and the V segment lost 6 bases, leaving 4 bases of the junction unmatched.

This rearrangement joins TRBV7-8 to TRBJ1-2; D possibly corresponds to TRBD1 (5 bases). Germline-derived CDR1 and CDR2 are SGHVS and FQNEAQ. V lost 6 bases and J 0 bases, leaving 17 bases between the germline ends. This CDR3 region has 16 residues. Here the CDR3 reads CASSKTERYSNYGYTF. As DNA, the CDR3 is TGTGCCAGCAGTAAGACAGAACGATATTCTAACTATGGCTACACCTTC.

The rearrangement joins TRBV30 to TRBJ2-1; D gene uncertain. Germline CDR1 reads GTSNPN; CDR2 reads SVGIG (reference sequence). The CDR3 sequence is 10 residues long. V lost 7 bases and J 10 bases, leaving 11 bases between the germline ends. CDR3 sequence (DNA): TGTGCCTCCGGTGTCATCGAGCAGTTCTTC. It specifies CASGVIEQFF.

The gene calls are TRBV18 and TRBJ1-2; possibly TRBD1 for D (5 bases). Germline CDR1 and CDR2: KGHSH and LQKENI. The CDR3 runs to 14 residues. Trimming took off 5 bases at V and 0 bases at J, with 10 bases between the two ends. CDR3 in DNA: TGTGCCAGCTCAAGAGACAGCCCTAACTATGGCTACACCTTC. It is translated as CASSRDSPNYGYTF.

The chain joins TRBV18 to TRBJ1-1, with 10 bases identical to TRBD1. The CDR3 runs to 16 residues. After removal of 6 bases from V and 0 bases from J, the junction contained 7 bases not matched to a gene. The germline V gene has CDR1 KGHSH and CDR2 LQKENI. The CDR3: CASSAGTGVLNTEAFF. CDR3 bases: TGTGCCAGCTCGGCCGGGACAGGGGTCCTGAACACTGAAGCTTTCTTT.

The chain carries TRBV5-1 and TRBJ1-1, with 8 bases lining up with TRBD1. The germline gives CDR1 SGHRS, CDR2 YFSETQ. The length of the CDR3 is 14 residues. With 2 bases clipped from V and 4 bases from J, the junction kept 4 bases outside the gene matches. CDR3 sequence reads: CASSFDRGGTEAFF. The DNA of the CDR3 is TGCGCCAGCAGCTTTGACAGGGGAGGCACTGAAGCTTTCTTT.

This clone has just a few counts. This chain uses TRBV30 with TRBJ1-2; D gene uncertain. The CDR3 loop spans 13 amino acids. CDR1 GTSNPN and CDR2 SVGIG come from the germline V gene (reference sequence). Trimming shortened V by 4 bases and J by 7 bases, and 16 bases separated the two germline ends. CDR3 coding DNA: TGTGCCTGGACTACCGGGAACCCTATTGGCTACACCTTC. This codes for CAWTTGNPIGYTF.

The count of this clone is one. This chain links TRBV5-4 with TRBJ1-6; D unclear. Trimming pared 0 bases from V and 7 bases from J, leaving 11 bases between. This CDR3 region has 15 residues. In germline, CDR1 is SGHNT, CDR2 YYREEE (reference sequence). CDR3 protein: CASSLGGYQNSPLHF. DNA of the CDR3: TGTGCCAGCAGCTTGGGAGGGTATCAGAATTCACCCCTCCACTTT.

On this clone itself: Other DNA sequences from this sample encode an identical CDR3 as well. The genes are TRBV19 and TRBJ1-3; D call uncertain. The germline V gene has CDR1 LNHDA and CDR2 SQIVND (reference sequence). The CDR3 extends over 13 amino acids. Trimming shortened V by 6 bases and J by 0 bases, and 6 bases separated the two germline ends. CDR3 residues: CASRGNSGNTIYF. The CDR3 DNA follows: TGTGCCAGTAGGGGCAACTCTGGAAACACCATATATTTT.

The J gene is TRBJ1-1, the V gene TRBV3-1 (or the pseudogene TRBV3-2); D uncertain. The length of the CDR3 is 13 residues. Germline V gives CDR1 LGHDT, CDR2 YNNKEL (reference sequence). With 4 bases removed from V and 9 bases from J, the gap between germline ends came to 15 bases. The CDR3 sequence: CASSPTLSVQAFF. In nucleotides, the CDR3 is TGTGCCAGCAGCCCTACGCTAAGTGTCCAAGCTTTCTTT.

The rearrangement uses TRBV6-5 and TRBJ1-1; no definite D call. V was clipped by 2 bases and J by 4 bases, with 8 bases between them. Looked up from germline, CDR1 is MNHEY and CDR2 is SVGAGI. The CDR3 loop spans 13 amino acids. The CDR3 spells CASSYVEGTEAFF. In nucleotides, the CDR3 is TGTGCCAGCAGTTACGTAGAGGGCACTGAAGCTTTCTTT.

DNA of the CDR3: TGTGCCAGCAGTTTAACGGTCTACAATGAGCAGTTCTTC. As protein: CASSLTVYNEQFF. The chain uses TRBV12-3 or TRBV12-4 and TRBJ2-1; D not resolved. V lost 2 bases and J lost 3, with 5 bases in between. This CDR3 contains 13 residues.

V gene TRBV5-1 combines with J gene TRBJ1-1, with D possibly TRBD1 on 5 matching bases. The CDR3 is 14 residues long. The germline gives CDR1 SGHRS, CDR2 YFSETQ. Trimming cost V 4 bases and J 1 base, with 11 bases left between them. CDR3 in DNA: TGCGCCAGCAGCCCAGGGTTTGGGAACACTGAAGCTTTCTTT. It specifies CASSPGFGNTEAFF.

This chain links TRBV6-5 with TRBJ1-1; D might be TRBD1 (6 bases). Germline V CDR1 and CDR2: MNHEY, SVGAGI. This CDR3 region has 15 residues. Deletions cut 6 bases from V and 11 bases from J, with 25 bases between. CDR3: CASRTNRDPGTWAFF. CDR3 DNA sequence: TGTGCCAGCAGGACGAACAGGGATCCTGGGACATGGGCTTTCTTT.

V gene TRBV6-2 or TRBV6-3 combines with J gene TRBJ2-5; 7 nucleotides agree with TRBD1. The germline V gene encodes CDR1 MNHEY and CDR2 SVGEGT. CDR3 length: 15 amino acids. The J segment lost 4 bases and the V segment lost 2 bases, leaving 7 bases of the junction unmatched. The CDR3 region is CASSYRRGGTETQYF. For the CDR3, the DNA is TGTGCCAGCAGTTACAGAAGAGGGGGCACAGAGACCCAGTACTTC.

This clone occurred once. This rearrangement joins TRBV9 to TRBJ2-7; maybe TRBD2 (5 bases). Trimming left V 4 bases short and J 5 bases short, with 10 bases between. From germline, CDR1 is SGDLS and CDR2 YYNGEE. The CDR3 has 12 residues. CDR3 sequence reads: CASSPGEHEQYF. CDR3 coding DNA: TGTGCCAGCAGCCCCGGGGAACACGAGCAGTACTTC.

The chain recombines TRBV28 with TRBJ2-3; unclear D gene. The CDR3 contains 12 residues. V lost 5 bases, J lost 5 bases, and 8 bases lay in between. Germline CDR1 is MDHEN and CDR2 is SYDVKM. The CDR3 nucleotides are TGTGCCAGCAGTCCCACAGTAGATACGCAGTATTTT. Protein: CASSPTVDTQYF.

The chain carries TRBV23-1 and TRBJ1-6; TRBD1 matches at 8 bases. TRBV23-1 is an open reading frame, and its role is uncertain. V was clipped by 3 bases and J by 9 bases; unmatched bases: 10. CDR3 size: 16 residues. CDR3 residues: CASSHPPGQVVSPLHF. The CDR3 DNA reads TGCGCCAGCAGTCATCCGCCGGGACAGGTGGTTTCACCCCTCCACTTT.

V is TRBV28 and J is TRBJ2-7; tentative D call: TRBD1 (7 bases). In germline, CDR1 is MDHEN, CDR2 SYDVKM. CDR3 length: 14 residues. V was shortened by 5 bases and J by 2 bases, with 13 bases between the two germline ends. CDR3 residues: CASSQGGRPYEQYF. The CDR3 region has the DNA TGTGCCAGCAGTCAGGGGGGACGTCCCTACGAGCAGTACTTC.

The genes are TRBV27 and TRBJ2-3, with D hard to call. This CDR3 contains 13 residues. Germline assignment: CDR1 MNHEY and CDR2 SMNVEV (reference sequence). V was trimmed by 3 bases and J by 0 bases, leaving 4 bases between them. The CDR3 DNA is TGTGCCAGCAGTTTCCAGAGCACAGATACGCAGTATTTT. This sequence encodes CASSFQSTDTQYF.

In DNA form, the CDR3 reads TGTGCCAGCAGTCCCAGTACCTATGGCTACACCTTC. Encoded protein: CASSPSTYGYTF. J is TRBJ1-2 and V is TRBV6-5; D not resolved. V was shortened by 5 bases and J by 4 bases, with 8 bases between the two germline ends. The V gene's germline CDR1 is MNHEY and CDR2 SVGAGI. The length of the CDR3 is 12 residues.

This rearrangement joins TRBV27 to TRBJ2-1; 9 nucleotides align to TRBD2. Unmatched junction bases numbered 8, after V lost 6 bases and J lost 5 bases. CDR1 is MNHEY and CDR2 is SMNVEV in the germline V gene (reference sequence). The CDR3 covers 15 residues. This chain's CDR3 is CASRKGGRANNEQFF. The DNA for the CDR3 is TGTGCCAGCAGAAAAGGCGGGAGGGCCAACAATGAGCAGTTCTTC.

This clone showed up just once. The chain has TRBV5-4 and TRBJ2-5; D uncertain. Germline values: CDR1 SGHNT, CDR2 YYREEE (reference sequence). The V gene lost 1 base and the J gene lost 3 bases, with 10 bases spanning the gap. The CDR3 totals 14 residues. Written as DNA, the CDR3 is TGTGCCAGCAGCTTGCACAGTGGAAAAGAGACCCAGTACTTC. Translation: CASSLHSGKETQYF.